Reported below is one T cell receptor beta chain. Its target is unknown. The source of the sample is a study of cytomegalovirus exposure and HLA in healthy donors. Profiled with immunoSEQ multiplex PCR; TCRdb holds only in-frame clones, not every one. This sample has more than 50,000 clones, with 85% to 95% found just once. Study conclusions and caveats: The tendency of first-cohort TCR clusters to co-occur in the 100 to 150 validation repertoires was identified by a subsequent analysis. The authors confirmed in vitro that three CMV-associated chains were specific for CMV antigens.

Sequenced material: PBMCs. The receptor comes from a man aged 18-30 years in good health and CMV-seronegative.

The CDR3 DNA sequence: TGTGCCAGCAGCCAAGAAGCTAGCGGGAGGGCGAGCGGGGAGCTGTTTTTT. It specifies CASSQEASGRASGELFF. The chain couples TRBV4-2 to TRBJ2-2; 12 bases align to TRBD2. The trim removed 0 bases at V and 7 bases at J, leaving 6 bases unmatched. The CDR3 loop spans 17 amino acids. The germline V gene encodes CDR1 LGHNA and CDR2 YNFKEQ.